The sequence of this T cell receptor beta chain was determined in a study of cytomegalovirus exposure and HLA in healthy donors (dated by TCRdb to 2015 to 2018). Some background on the complete study: In an earlier analysis of 587 of the donors, less than 350 Gb of sequence data and approximately 100 million unique TCR beta sequences from about 190 million T cells were reported. Donor age, sex, ethnicity and CMV serostatus were compiled alongside the repertoire data. An early release that covered roughly 600 HLA-typed donors contained about 300 gigabases of sequencing data and 85 million to 100 million unique TCR sequences. Genome-wide SNP genotypes for about 55% of the roughly 670 donors were used in a later genetic analysis, which treated that subset as a discovery cohort. The study aimed to test whether cataloging public T cell receptors could reveal signatures of past pathogen exposure. In the later analysis, no new phenotypic data were used to find candidate immune exposures; instead, reliance was placed on TCR beta sequences and their occurrence across donors. Along with the 666-subject first cohort, a separate validation cohort of approximately 110 different subjects was used. Of the roughly 400 genotyped donors, roughly 85% fell in the genetic ancestry cluster associated with self-reported Caucasian donors. In an earlier analysis of 587 of the donors, high-throughput TCR beta sequencing was used to judge whether each TCR beta V gene segment behaved as functional or pseudogenic. Class I and class II HLA loci were covered by the typing at four-digit resolution. The study used immunosequencing to profile the T cell repertoires of 600 to 850 subjects and linked those repertoires to cytomegalovirus serostatus. On average, roughly 200,000 unique TCR beta nucleotide sequences were sequenced per donor among a few hundred genotyped donors of the cohort, with 15% to 20% of those sequences being non-productive. To predict cytomegalovirus infection status, the study brought together high-throughput TCR immunosequencing, statistical association of individual TCRs with disease status, and machine learning. Typing coverage differed by locus: A, B, C, DRB1 and DQB1 were typed in about 620-630 donors, DQA1 in around 500, DPA1 in some 610, and DPB1 in around 490. A later analysis re-examined previously published TCR beta repertoires from several hundred donors and added high-resolution HLA genotyping to investigate patterns of TCR occurrence. Roughly five DR-DQ haplotypes were handled as single units for association and clustering, since linkage in the cohort was strong. All discovery cohort repertoires had been generated on a single sequencing platform.

Concerning this clone itself: Its antigen remains undetermined.

The study at large found these results: Because counts were too low, fewer than 20 rarely observed V segments, including chromosome 9 orphons, were excluded from the earlier analysis of 587 of the donors. This cohort had only TCR beta chains sequenced, and the lack of alpha or paired-chain data limited which features could be detected. The authors suggested that the approach could potentially be extended to other disease states and immunological phenotypes. A total of fewer than 200 TCR beta chains were listed by the study as associated with cytomegalovirus. Immune exposure information for the cohort was limited to CMV serostatus. A further reported finding was that TCR beta sequences accurately predicted the HLA-A and HLA-B alleles for most subjects in the first cohort. In a later analysis, most CMV-associated TCR beta chains were found to appear HLA-restricted, with HLA associations seemingly driven largely by CMV exposure. Because the 87-base-pair reads could not distinguish some IMGT-functional V segments, including TRBV6-2 and TRBV6-3, those segments were excluded. In both the original and validation cohorts, the classifier was reported to diagnose cytomegalovirus status with high specificity and sensitivity. In a later analysis, several top co-occurrence clusters were reported to appear linked to parvovirus B19, influenza, CMV and Epstein-Barr virus. Because HLA typing was unavailable for some donors at each locus, only the typed subset was used in association tests. Strong co-occurrence of HLA alleles, especially DR and DQ, made assigning TCR associations to individual alleles difficult. Specific HLA alleles were associated with about 17,000 TCR beta sequences at a false discovery rate of 0.05 in a later analysis. Most TCR sequences were seen in very few donors, while some public TCRs were found in many individuals. The sequencing pipeline was judged likely to have produced a cluster of highly shared sequence variants as a technical artifact. In an earlier analysis of several hundred of the donors, most TCR beta V segments were observed in productive rearrangements about 87% or about 30% of the time, broadly matching IMGT annotations. In a later analysis, HLA-associated TCR beta chains showed more clonal expansion and lower generation probabilities than non-associated chains that were equally common. In a later genetic analysis, fewer N-insertions in productive TCRs were reported among donors in an Asian-associated ancestry cluster than the approximately 670-donor mean. Linkage disequilibrium might explain the correlated functional status among segregating V segments, but an unknown experimental factor could not be ruled out. Three of the identified cytomegalovirus-associated TCR beta chains were confirmed in vitro to be specific for cytomegalovirus antigens. Roughly uniform sequencing depth across donors was assumed in presence/absence analyses, although this assumption may not hold. In a later genetic analysis, a missense DCLRE1C variant was associated with V-gene and J-gene trimming of TCR beta chains, and the association was replicated in an independent cohort. According to a later analysis, TCR association rates differed among HLA loci, with DRB1 alleles showing the most associated TCRs and HLA-C alleles showing the fewest.

The cohort consisted of 600 to 750 healthy bone marrow donors. Cohort members were all nominally healthy when sampled, although unrecorded immune exposures were likely present. The donor tested CMV seronegative, placing the donor among the 352 seronegative members of the cohort. Each donor provided a peripheral blood sample, and peripheral blood mononuclear cells were used for TCR beta sequencing. The Qiagen DNeasy Blood Extraction Kit was used to extract genomic DNA from the blood cell samples. Inclusive of the bounding cysteine and phenylalanine, the CDR3 is 16 residues long. The read is trimmed to its CDR3 DNA, 48 bases read in frame from base 1. Trimmed from V: 0 bases; trimmed from J: 5 bases; junction bases lacking a gene match: 10. CDR1 is given as SGHRS and CDR2 as YFSETQ, both from the germline V gene. Library preparation used the immunoSEQ multiplex PCR assay. The multiplex PCR relied on a mix of 60 forward primers for TCR Vbeta segments and 13 reverse primers for TCR Jbeta segments. A multiplex PCR assay on genomic DNA amplified the CDR3 region of rearranged TCR beta genes. The amplified TCR beta libraries were sequenced on the Illumina HiSeq System as 87-base-pair reads. The original methods were these. A later analysis counted about 80 million unique TCR beta chains across the 550 to 750 repertoires, and 9.5 million to 11 million of these chains were shared by at least two donors. Raw reads were error-corrected and collapsed into unique sequences with a nearest-neighbor algorithm that merged closely related sequences to remove PCR and sequencing errors. Alignment of CDR3 sequences to IMGT reference sequences was used to assign V, D and J gene segments. For a sequence to be retained, at least a six-nucleotide match to both a V gene segment and a J gene segment was required. A rearrangement counted as productive if the CDR3 had no stop codons and remained in frame with V and J, and every other rearrangement counted as non-productive. Following IMGT convention, CDR3 was defined as the stretch from the second conserved V-encoded cysteine up to the conserved J-encoded phenylalanine. The earlier analysis of 587 of the donors excluded sequences that lacked an unambiguous match to a single V gene segment. An earlier analysis of some 500 of the donors classified V segments as functional when productive rearrangements were above 56.7% and as segregating when the standard deviation between donors was above 5%. A statistical classification framework was built for diagnosing cytomegalovirus status from the catalog of TCR beta chain sequences. In a later analysis, TCR nucleotide sequences were compared against IMGT/GENE-DB human TR gene sequences so that V and J genes could be assigned. A later analysis assigned CDR3 sequences and most-parsimonious VDJ recombination scenarios with the TCRdist pipeline. In a later analysis, each TCR beta chain was defined by its CDR3 amino acid sequence together with its V-gene family, and reads without a unique V-gene family were excluded. As a way to deal with suspected cross-contamination and a sequencing artifact, a later analysis dropped approximately 590 nucleotide sequences that were highly shared and had low generation probability. A later analysis calculated a clonal expansion index for each public chain from normalized within-repertoire ranks of inferred template counts. Generation probabilities in a later analysis came from a VDJ recombination model fitted to out-of-frame rearrangements, and those results were checked against IGoR. A later analysis scored TCR-TCR, TCR-HLA and TCR-CMV co-occurrence with hypergeometric tests, applying a repertoire-size bias correction to TCR pairs. In a later analysis, false discovery rates were estimated by permuting HLA or CMV assignments 20 times. In a later analysis, co-occurring TCRs were grouped using DBSCAN, with TCRdist sequence similarity added in when clustering inside HLA-allele-positive subsets. Repertoires with fewer than 30,000 or more than 120,000 public chains were left out of co-occurrence clustering, as were about five repertoires with anomalous nucleotide sharing. TCRdb obtained this table from immuneACCESS and retained in-frame rearrangements with V and J assigned. These tables miss some clones; where compared with another copy, unresolved V genes account for less than half of the shortfall, and the remainder is unexplained. D and trimming come from the DNA, and the V and J calls and clone size come from that table. The sample's records list around 63,000 clones. The ten largest make up about 1.8% of the sample.

The receptor was isolated from a woman aged 25-40 years in good health and CMV-seronegative. The receptor chain draws on TRBV5-1 and TRBJ2-7; the junction holds 8 bases that match TRBD2. The sequenced sample consisted of PBMCs. The CDR3 corresponds to CASSLAIAGSKDEQYF. The DNA sequence reads TGCGCCAGCAGCTTGGCCATAGCGGGGAGCAAAGACGAGCAGTACTTC.